The subject of this entry is one TCR beta chain. Its antigen is undetermined. V lost 4 bases, J lost 7 bases, and 11 bases lay in between. The CDR3 contains 13 residues. Germline CDR1 reads MNHNS; CDR2 reads SASEGT. TCRdb's table, derived via immunoSEQ multiplex PCR, lists solely in-frame clones and lacks some. Of millions of clones listed, more than 90% were seen once; the top ten hold 0.13% to 0.15%. This sample stems from a study of shared clonotypes between healthy human individuals. The study, taken as a whole, reports: Sequencing depth was a factor that was expected to affect clonotype sharing among donors.

The sample was naive CD4+ T cells sorted from blood. Sample subset: CD45RA+ positively selected. The receptor comes from a man aged 18 to 30 in good health. The chain links TRBV6-1 to TRBJ2-1; maybe TRBD1 (5 bases). In DNA, the CDR3 is TGTGCCAGCAGTGGCACCAGGGTGAATGAGCAGTTCTTC. Encoded protein: CASSGTRVNEQFF.